A single sample gave rise to the 2 T cell receptor beta chains below, sequenced in a study of T cells in Graves' hyperthyroidism and ophthalmopathy. The source material, RNA transcripts, was used to amplify TCR beta CDR3 regions. HTBI primers were employed in a first-round RT-PCR of the TCR CDR3. Each CDR3 protein gets one entry after TCRdb re-called the multiplex PCR reads with MiXCR. Of some 770,000 distinct CDR3 sequences detected, less than 20% appear once; the ten largest clones hold approximately 8%. Material for sequencing was blood. These receptor sequences come from a man aged 18 to 29 with Graves' hyperthyroidism.

The V call is TRBV29-1, the J call TRBJ1-1, with D possibly being TRBD1 (5 bases). This CDR3 is 11 amino acids long. The ends were cut back, 4 bases at V and 5 bases at J, with 8 bases in the middle. CDR1 is SQVTM, CDR2 ANQGSEA, per germline. The DNA of the CDR3 is TGCAGCGTTGTAGGGGAAACTGAAGCTTTCTTT. It yields the protein CSVVGETEAFF.

This clonotype was observed at least ten times. This chain joins TRBV28 and TRBJ2-7; TRBD2 matches 12 bases. The J segment lost 5 bases and the V segment lost 4 bases, leaving 6 bases of the junction unmatched. Per the germline V gene, CDR1 is MDHEN and CDR2 is SYDVKM. This CDR3 region has 15 residues. CDR3 in amino acids: CASSSPTSGSDEQYF. CDR3 sequence (DNA): TGTGCCAGCAGTTCCCCGACTAGCGGGAGCGACGAGCAGTACTTC.